The 16 T cell receptor beta chains given below trace back to one sample, sequenced in a study of T cells in Graves' hyperthyroidism and ophthalmopathy. Amplified TCR beta CDR3 regions came from RNA transcripts. A first-round RT-PCR of the TCR CDR3 used the HTBI primer set. Each CDR3 protein gets one entry after TCRdb re-called the multiplex PCR reads with MiXCR. Of about 250,000 distinct CDR3 sequences listed, approximately 25% are singletons. Sequencing input: blood. The receptors were gathered from a woman in her 40s with Graves' ophthalmopathy.

This clonotype has only a few counts. The V and J genes are TRBV3-1 and TRBJ1-2; D call uncertain. CDR3 size: 15 residues. Germline V gene sequence: CDR1 LGHDT, CDR2 YNNKEL (reference sequence). V was pared by 4 bases and J by 8 bases, with 20 bases between. The CDR3 coding sequence is TGTGCCAGCAGCCCCGAGTGGACCGGTAAAGGCGGCTACACCTTC. Translation gives CASSPEWTGKGGYTF. Full variable domain (outside the CDR3, taken from reference TRBV3-1 and TRBJ1-2): DTAVSQTPKYLVTQMGNDKSIKCEQNLGHDTMYWYKQDSKKFLKIMFSYNNKELIINETVPNRFSPKSPDKAHLNLHINSLELGDSAVYFCASSPEWTGKGGYTFGSGTRLTVV.

This chain uses TRBV7-2 with TRBJ2-7; 10 bases are shared with TRBD1. The CDR3 has 15 amino acids. Trimming removed 4 bases from V and 5 bases from J; junction bases left unmatched: 8. Germline CDR1 is SGHTA and CDR2 is FQGNSA. The CDR3 here is CASSSPGTGDHEQYF. The CDR3, as DNA: TGTGCCAGCAGCTCACCCGGGACAGGGGACCACGAGCAGTACTTC. Combining the CDR3 with reference TRBV7-2 and TRBJ2-7 gives the whole variable domain GAGVSQSPSNKVTEKGKDVELRCDPISGHTALYWYRQSLGQGLEFLIYFQGNSAPDKSGLPSDRFSAERTGGSVSTLTIQRTQQEDSAVYLCASSSPGTGDHEQYFGPGTRLTVT.

This clonotype was seen at least ten times. This chain connects TRBV30 to TRBJ2-7, with D perhaps given as TRBD1 or TRBD2 (5 bases each). The germline V gene encodes CDR1 GTSNPN and CDR2 SVGIG (reference sequence). This CDR3 spans 12 amino acids. The ends were cut back, 8 bases at V and 2 bases at J, with 13 bases in the middle. The chain's CDR3 is CAVRDQPYEQYF. CDR3 nucleotides: TGTGCCGTCCGGGACCAACCCTACGAGCAGTACTTC.

The rearrangement uses TRBV9 and TRBJ2-5, with D maybe TRBD2 (5 bases). This CDR3 spans 13 amino acids. Germline V gives CDR1 SGDLS, CDR2 YYNGEE. V was shortened by 1 base and J by 5 bases, with 9 bases between the two germline ends. The CDR3 bases are TGTGCCAGCAGCGTACAGGAGGCGGAGACCCAGTACTTC. It translates to CASSVQEAETQYF.

This clonotype has ten or more counts. The chain couples TRBV7-2 to TRBJ1-6; no clear D. The V end lost 1 base, the J end lost 4 bases, and 8 bases lay between the germline ends. CDR3 length: 15 residues. CDR1 is SGHTA and CDR2 is FQGNSA in the germline V gene. This chain's CDR3 is CASSLGFGYNSPLHF. The CDR3 DNA is TGTGCCAGCAGCTTAGGGTTCGGGTATAATTCACCCCTCCACTTT.

The chain is built from TRBV27 and TRBJ1-2; 8 nucleotides align to TRBD1. CDR1 is MNHEY, CDR2 SMNVEV, per germline (reference sequence). The V and J ends lost 4 bases and 6 bases, in that order; junction bases with no gene match: 13. CDR3 size: 16 residues. CDR3 bases: TGTGCCAGCAGTTCGGGACAGGATCGGTTGGCTAATGGCTACACCTTC. Translating gives CASSSGQDRLANGYTF.

This clonotype has more than one count but fewer than ten. The V gene is TRBV7-2, the J gene TRBJ1-2, with 11 bases aligning to TRBD1. The CDR3 is 15 residues long. Germline values: CDR1 SGHTA, CDR2 FQGNSA. J gave up 5 bases and V 5 bases, and 7 bases lay outside the gene matches. CDR3 amino acids: CASSQRTGGPYGYTF. The CDR3 coding sequence is TGTGCCAGCAGCCAAAGGACAGGGGGCCCATATGGCTACACCTTC. Drawing the rest from reference TRBV7-2 and TRBJ1-2, the complete variable domain is GAGVSQSPSNKVTEKGKDVELRCDPISGHTALYWYRQSLGQGLEFLIYFQGNSAPDKSGLPSDRFSAERTGGSVSTLTIQRTQQEDSAVYLCASSQRTGGPYGYTFGSGTRLTVV.

The chain combines TRBV7-2 with TRBJ1-2; no clear D. Trimming took 0 bases from V and 4 from J, leaving 9 bases between them. The CDR3 length is 14 residues. CDR1 and CDR2 (germline): SGHTA, FQGNSA. The CDR3 DNA is TGTGCCAGCAGCTTAGCGAGACGGTCCTATGGCTACACCTTC. This codes for CASSLARRSYGYTF.

There are many counts of this clonotype. The V and J genes are TRBV5-1 and TRBJ2-7, with a weak D call TRBD1 (5 bases). The germline V gene has CDR1 SGHRS and CDR2 YFSETQ. This CDR3 is built from 15 residues. The V and J ends lost 0 bases and 0 bases respectively, with 10 bases between them. The CDR3 sequence: CASSLDGAASYEQYF. In DNA form, the CDR3 reads TGCGCCAGCAGCTTGGATGGGGCGGCCTCCTACGAGCAGTACTTC.

Note on this clonotype: Relative to the germline gene, one junction end is altered; a read error may explain this. J is TRBJ2-5 and V is TRBV2; 7 nucleotides agree with TRBD1. The CDR3 is 13 residues long. Germline V gene lookup returns CDR1 SNHLY and CDR2 FYNNEI. The CDR3: CATSQGGSETQYF. CDR3 in DNA: TGTGCCACCAGTCAAGGGGGCTCGGAGACCCAGTACTTC. The variable domain in full, completed from reference TRBV2 and TRBJ2-5, reads EPEVTQTPSHQVTQMGQEVILRCVPISNHLYFYWYRQILGQKVEFLVSFYNNEISEKSEIFDDQFSVERPDGSNFTLKIRSTKLEDSAMYFCATSQGGSETQYFGPGTRLLVL.

The chain links TRBV24-1 to TRBJ1-1, with no clear D. V was clipped by 3 bases and J by 3 bases, with 13 bases between them. Germline V gene data show CDR1 as KGHDR and CDR2 as SFDVKD. CDR3 length: 15 residues. CDR3 bases: TGTGCCACCAGTGATCTAAGGAGATGGGACACTGAAGCTTTCTTT. Translating gives CATSDLRRWDTEAFF.

This clonotype was counted at least ten times. The rearrangement uses TRBV11-1 and TRBJ2-7, with D possibly matching TRBD2 (5 bases). Germline CDR1 reads SGHAT; CDR2 reads FQDESV (reference sequence). This CDR3 spans 14 amino acids. V lost 0 bases and J lost 6, with 12 bases in between. For the CDR3, the DNA is TGTGCCAGCAGCTTAGCGGGAGCCTTGGTCGAGCAGTACTTC. This encodes CASSLAGALVEQYF.

The chain uses TRBV4-2 and TRBJ2-7, with D perhaps being TRBD1 or TRBD2 (6 bases each). Germline assignment: CDR1 LGHNA and CDR2 YNFKEQ. V dropped 4 bases and J dropped 2 bases, with 15 bases sitting between them. The CDR3 has 15 residues. The CDR3 sequence is CASSPQGRGAYEQYF. CDR3 nucleotide sequence: TGTGCCAGCAGCCCCCAAGGTAGGGGGGCCTACGAGCAGTACTTC.

This clonotype was picked up many times. This CDR3 is CASSSLNSQETQYF. CDR3 nucleotides: TGTGCCAGCAGTTCCCTAAATTCCCAAGAGACCCAGTACTTC. The V call is TRBV28, the J call TRBJ2-5; D remains unclear. The CDR3 length is 14 residues. Germline V gives CDR1 MDHEN, CDR2 SYDVKM. Between the trimmed V and J ends, which lost 4 bases and 1 base, there was a span of 10 bases.

Written as DNA, the CDR3 is TGTGCCAGCCGAATAGCCGCGGGGTACACCGGGGAGCTGTTTTTT. It encodes CASRIAAGYTGELFF. The chain combines TRBV28 with TRBJ2-2; possible D gene TRBD2, 6 bases. CDR1 is MDHEN, CDR2 SYDVKM, per germline. The CDR3 has 15 amino acids. Trimming removed 8 bases at V and 3 bases at J, with 16 bases between.

This clonotype was seen many times. The J gene is TRBJ2-7, the V gene TRBV19, with D hard to call. Germline V gene lookup returns CDR1 LNHDA and CDR2 SQIVND (reference sequence). Between the trimmed V and J ends, which lost 6 bases and 6 bases, there was a span of 18 bases. The CDR3 spans 14 residues. CDR3 nucleotides: TGTGCCAGTAGCTCGGGCCGGCTAGTCGCCGAGCAGTACTTC. It codes for CASSSGRLVAEQYF.